A selection of T cell receptor beta chains follows, all from one sample in a study of T cells in pancreatic ductal adenocarcinoma. Sequencing was performed with immunoSEQ multiplex PCR; in TCRdb, only in-frame clones are kept and a portion is missing. The sample includes more than 25,000 clones, around 94% of them seen just once. The sample comprised PBMCs. These receptors were collected from a human donor with pancreatic ductal adenocarcinoma. The CDR3 runs from the conserved cysteine through the conserved F or W. Each record gives: J gene, D gene, V gene, CDR3 protein. D genes are given only for firm matches.

j_gene: TRBJ1-5
d_gene: .
v_gene: TRBV27
CDR3aa: CASSPTGKVNQPQHF

j_gene: TRBJ2-7
d_gene: .
v_gene: TRBV11-3
CDR3aa: CASSFRGRLISSYEQYF

j_gene: TRBJ1-1
d_gene: .
v_gene: TRBV7-6
CDR3aa: CASSPSGAYTEAFF

j_gene: TRBJ2-1
d_gene: TRBD1
v_gene: TRBV27
CDR3aa: CASSRTGGASRNEQFF

j_gene: TRBJ2-1
d_gene: .
v_gene: TRBV6-6
CDR3aa: CASSFFANEQFF

j_gene: TRBJ2-3
d_gene: TRBD2
v_gene: TRBV29-1
CDR3aa: CSVQGLAGGGGSTDTQYF

j_gene: TRBJ2-7
d_gene: .
v_gene: TRBV2
CDR3aa: CASSLGLYEQYF

j_gene: TRBJ1-2
d_gene: TRBD1
v_gene: TRBV19
CDR3aa: CASSPFRQGANYGYTF

j_gene: TRBJ2-5
d_gene: TRBD2
v_gene: TRBV25-1
CDR3aa: CASSPRLAAEETQYF

j_gene: TRBJ2-7
d_gene: .
v_gene: TRBV5-5
CDR3aa: CASSWAETYEQYF

j_gene: TRBJ2-7
d_gene: .
v_gene: TRBV14
CDR3aa: CASSQDIAGPGAYEQYF

j_gene: TRBJ1-1
d_gene: .
v_gene: TRBV19
CDR3aa: CASSFGFFSEAFF

j_gene: TRBJ2-1
d_gene: .
v_gene: TRBV6-5
CDR3aa: CASRDPLVSYNEQFF

j_gene: TRBJ2-3
d_gene: .
v_gene: TRBV2
CDR3aa: CARDWDGTDTQYF

j_gene: TRBJ2-3
d_gene: .
v_gene: TRBV9
CDR3aa: CASSVAPSTDTQYF

j_gene: TRBJ2-2
d_gene: TRBD1
v_gene: TRBV9
CDR3aa: CASSALGTDTGELFF

j_gene: TRBJ2-7
d_gene: .
v_gene: TRBV2
CDR3aa: CASSKPGSGRSYEQYF

j_gene: TRBJ1-5
d_gene: TRBD1
v_gene: TRBV18
CDR3aa: CASSPGTGTVSNQPQHF

j_gene: TRBJ2-6
d_gene: .
v_gene: TRBV5-4
CDR3aa: CASSYTGVRANVLTF